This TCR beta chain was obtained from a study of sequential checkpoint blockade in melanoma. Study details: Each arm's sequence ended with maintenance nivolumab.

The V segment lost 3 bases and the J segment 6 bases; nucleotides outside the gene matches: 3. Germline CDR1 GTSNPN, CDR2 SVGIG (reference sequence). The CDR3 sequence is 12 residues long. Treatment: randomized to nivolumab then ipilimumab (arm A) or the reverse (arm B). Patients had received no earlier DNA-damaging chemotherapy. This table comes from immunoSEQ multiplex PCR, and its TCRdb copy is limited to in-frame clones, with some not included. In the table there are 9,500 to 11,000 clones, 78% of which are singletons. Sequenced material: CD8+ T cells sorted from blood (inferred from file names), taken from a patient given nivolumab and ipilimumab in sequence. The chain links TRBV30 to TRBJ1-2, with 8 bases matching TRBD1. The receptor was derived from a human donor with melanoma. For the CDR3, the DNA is TGTGCCTGGAGCGCAGGGGGCCATGGCTACACCTTC. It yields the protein CAWSAGGHGYTF. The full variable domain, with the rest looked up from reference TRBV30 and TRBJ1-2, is SQTIHQWPATLVQPVGSPLSLECTVEGTSNPNLYWYRQAAGRGLQLLFYSVGIGQISSEVPQNLSASRPQDRQFILSSKKLLLSDSGFYLCAWSAGGHGYTFGSGTRLTVV.